This paragraph covers one T cell receptor (beta chain) sequence. Antigen specificity is unknown. At one end the junction does not follow the germline gene, possibly because of a read error. As for time point: newly diagnosed GD, antithyroid drugs for less than 3 months. Following extraction of RNA from PBMCs, that RNA was used to make the TCR library. By American Thyroid Association guidelines, Graves' disease was diagnosed in the cohort. Patients all came to the study from an endocrinology department in Xi'an, China. The entry originates in a study of regulatory T cells in long-lasting Graves disease. Study-wide results and caveats: Persistent disease favored TRBV28, TRBJ1-2 and TRBJ2-5.

Investigators prepared the TCR beta libraries by applying iRepertoire HTBI primers and Arm-PCR of CDR3 regions. TCRdb re-called the multiplex PCR reads through MiXCR, storing one row per CDR3 protein. The sample records 250,000 to 400,000 distinct CDR3 sequences, over 15% being singletons. The CDR3 spans 13 residues. The source of this sequence is a female donor with Graves disease. The rearrangement joins TRBV12-3 or TRBV12-4 to TRBJ2-3; D is ambiguous. Sequencing used peripheral blood mononuclear cells (PBMCs), obtained at new diagnosis, from a patient treated with antithyroid drugs. CDR3 amino acids: CASSLISTDMQYF. DNA of the CDR3: TGTGCCAGCAGTTTGATCAGCACAGATATGCAGTATTTT.